This T cell receptor (beta chain) was found in a study of blood T cells in healthy people across ages. Study observations and caveats: A strong correlation was seen between TCR beta diversity and naive T cell percentage.

The CDR3 has 15 amino acids. The V gene's germline CDR1 is LGHNA and CDR2 YSLEER. Trimming removed 0 bases from V and 1 base from J, with 10 bases in between. The authors ran a second PCR of roughly 6 to 12 cycles using a sample-barcoded 5' primer and a J-beta primer mix. Every single cDNA molecule received a tag from a template-switch adaptor with 12 random nucleotides. TCRdb ran MiXCR on the 5' RACE reads and lists one entry per CDR3 protein. The data contain about 770,000 distinct CDR3 sequences, approximately 48% of them seen just once; the ten biggest clones take up under 20%. This clonotype was counted a few times. Its antigen is currently unknown.

The V gene is TRBV4-3, the J gene TRBJ2-7, with a weak D call TRBD2 (6 bases). The source is a man between 60 and 70 years old in good health. The sample consisted of blood. The CDR3 spells CASSQETGLSYEQYF. The CDR3 bases are TGCGCCAGCAGCCAAGAAACGGGACTTTCCTACGAGCAGTACTTC.